A selection of T cell receptor beta chains follows, all from one sample in a study of post-analysis software for immune sequencing data. Each CDR3 protein gets one entry after TCRdb re-called the PCR reads with MiXCR. The table lists around 710,000 distinct CDR3 sequences, roughly 46% of them singletons, with 4.9% in the top ten. The sample taken for sequencing was blood. The receptors here all came from a girl aged 10 to 17 with multiple sclerosis. Both conserved end residues are trimmed from each CDR3. The order of the fields is CDR3 length, V gene, CDR3 protein.

>14|TRBV9
ASSAGQGVTKGELF
>15|TRBV6-6
ASSYHPRSGGTDTQY
>9|TRBV29-1
SVVQGEKLF
>13|TRBV20-1
SARAHEKRDYEQY
>12|TRBV20-1
SAPTSGVSYEQY
>12|TRBV19
ASSIEVQLGGAF
>11|TRBV10-3
AISGQGTYGYT
>13|TRBV28
ASSLEGSSTDTQY
>14|TRBV27
ASSFSVGGWDYEQF
>13|TRBV7-2
AGSLVAPSADTQY
>12|TRBV11-2
ASIEFVWAGELF
>8|TRBV29-1
SVDGDGYT
>13|TRBV12-3/TRBV12-4
ASSQDSQRAYGYT
>13|TRBV7-6
ASSGGPSGTYEQY
>12|TRBV28
ASSRSTGPETQY
>10|TRBV20-1
SADPGTAEQY
>11|TRBV12-3/TRBV12-4
ASSPWGRDIQY
>14|TRBV15
ATSRDGGPTRETQY
>13|TRBV20-1
SARALAGAYNEQF
>13|TRBV6-1
ASSEGLAGLGEQY
>14|TRBV7-9
ASSLFRTSLLDAQY
>12|TRBV7-6
ASSPRRASDTQY
>12|TRBV5-5
ASSFAGNLEKLF
>13|TRBV10-3
AIKSGLSGANVLT
>13|TRBV2
TSTRGTSGANEQF
>13|TRBV5-1
ASSSGLAISYEQY